This TCR beta chain is from a study of cytomegalovirus exposure and HLA in healthy donors. Method: immunoSEQ multiplex PCR; TCRdb's copy keeps in-frame clones and lacks some. In the table there are 250,000 to 400,000 clones, approximately 88% of which are singletons. The donors were members of the validation cohort comprising about 120 subjects, separate from the approximately 670-subject first cohort. This CDR3 is 12 amino acids long. Between the trimmed V and J ends, which lost 2 bases and 7 bases, there was a span of 10 bases. Germline lookup yields CDR1 SGHDT and CDR2 YYEEEE. The source is a man aged 30-40 years in good health and CMV-seronegative. Sequencing input: PBMCs. The J gene is TRBJ2-7, the V gene TRBV5-6, with D maybe TRBD2 (5 bases). CDR3 amino acids: CASSFGKKEQYF. The CDR3 region has the DNA TGTGCCAGCAGCTTCGGGAAGAAAGAGCAGTACTTC.